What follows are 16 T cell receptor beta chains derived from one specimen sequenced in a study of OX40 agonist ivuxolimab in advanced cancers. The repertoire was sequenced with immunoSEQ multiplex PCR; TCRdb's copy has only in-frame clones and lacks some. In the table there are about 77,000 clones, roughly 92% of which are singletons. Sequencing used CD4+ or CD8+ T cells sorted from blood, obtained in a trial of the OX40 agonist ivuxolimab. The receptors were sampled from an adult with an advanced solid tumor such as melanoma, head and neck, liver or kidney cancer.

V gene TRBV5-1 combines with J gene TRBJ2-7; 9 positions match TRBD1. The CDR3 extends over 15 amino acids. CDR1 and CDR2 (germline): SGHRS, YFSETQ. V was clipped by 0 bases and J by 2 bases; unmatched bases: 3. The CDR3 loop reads CASSLAGTGTYEQYF. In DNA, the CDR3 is TGCGCCAGCAGCTTGGCTGGGACAGGGACCTACGAGCAGTACTTC.

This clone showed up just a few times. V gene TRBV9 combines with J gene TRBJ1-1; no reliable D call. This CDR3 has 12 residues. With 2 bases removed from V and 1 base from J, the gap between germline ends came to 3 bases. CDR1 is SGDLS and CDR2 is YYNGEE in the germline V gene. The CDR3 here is CASSVSNTEAFF. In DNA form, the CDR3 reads TGTGCCAGCAGCGTTTCGAACACTGAAGCTTTCTTT.

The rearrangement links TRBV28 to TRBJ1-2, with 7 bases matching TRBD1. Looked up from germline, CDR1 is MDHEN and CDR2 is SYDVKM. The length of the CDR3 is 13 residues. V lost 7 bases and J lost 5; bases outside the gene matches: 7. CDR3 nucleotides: TGTGCCAGCACCGTACAGGGACAGTATGGCTACACCTTC. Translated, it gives CASTVQGQYGYTF.

CDR3 sequence reads: CASSLRSSGSPYEQYF. In DNA, the CDR3 is TGTGCCAGCAGTTTGAGATCTAGCGGGAGCCCTTACGAGCAGTACTTC. V usage is TRBV27 and J usage is TRBJ2-7; 10 bases agree with TRBD2. The V segment lost 3 bases and the J segment 4 bases; nucleotides outside the gene matches: 9. The germline CDR1 and CDR2 sequences are MNHEY and SMNVEV (reference sequence). CDR3 size: 16 residues.

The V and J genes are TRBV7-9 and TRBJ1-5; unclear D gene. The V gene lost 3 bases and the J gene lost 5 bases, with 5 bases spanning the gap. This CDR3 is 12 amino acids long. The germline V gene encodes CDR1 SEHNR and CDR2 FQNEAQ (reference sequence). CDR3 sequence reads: CASSLRDQPQHF. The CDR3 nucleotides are TGTGCCAGCAGCTTGAGGGATCAGCCCCAGCATTTT.

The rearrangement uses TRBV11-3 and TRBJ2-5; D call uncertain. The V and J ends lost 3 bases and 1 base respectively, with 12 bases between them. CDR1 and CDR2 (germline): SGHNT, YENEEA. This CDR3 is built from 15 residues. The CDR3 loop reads CASSFSRSVQETQYF. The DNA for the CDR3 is TGTGCCAGCAGCTTTTCAAGGTCCGTCCAAGAGACCCAGTACTTC.

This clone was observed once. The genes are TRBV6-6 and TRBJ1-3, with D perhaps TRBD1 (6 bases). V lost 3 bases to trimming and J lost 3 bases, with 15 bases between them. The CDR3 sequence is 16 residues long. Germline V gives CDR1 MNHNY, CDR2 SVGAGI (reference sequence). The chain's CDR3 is CASSYLQGSRGNTIYF. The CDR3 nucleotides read TGTGCCAGCAGTTATTTACAGGGTTCGCGTGGAAACACCATATATTTT.

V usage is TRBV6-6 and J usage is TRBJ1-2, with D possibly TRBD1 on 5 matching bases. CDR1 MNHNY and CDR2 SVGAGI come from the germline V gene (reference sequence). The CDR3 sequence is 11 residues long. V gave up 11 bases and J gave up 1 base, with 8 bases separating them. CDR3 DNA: TGTGCCGGCGGGGGTAACTATGGCTACACCTTC. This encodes CAGGGNYGYTF.

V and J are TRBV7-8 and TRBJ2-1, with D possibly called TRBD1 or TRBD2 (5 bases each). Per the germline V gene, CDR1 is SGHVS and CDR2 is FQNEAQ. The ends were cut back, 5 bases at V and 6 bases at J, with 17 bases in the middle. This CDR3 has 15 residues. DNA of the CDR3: TGTGCCAGCAGCCCTATCGTCGGGACGACCAATGAGCAGTTCTTC. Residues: CASSPIVGTTNEQFF.

The CDR3 loop reads CASSYPGTDTQYF. In DNA, the CDR3 is TGTGCCAGCAGTTACCCGGGGACAGATACGCAGTATTTT. The chain employs TRBV6-6 and TRBJ2-3; a possible D gene is TRBD2 (5 bases). The germline CDR1 and CDR2 sequences are MNHNY and SVGAGI (reference sequence). The germline V and J ends were trimmed by 2 bases and 3 bases, with 6 bases remaining between them. This CDR3 is built from 13 residues.

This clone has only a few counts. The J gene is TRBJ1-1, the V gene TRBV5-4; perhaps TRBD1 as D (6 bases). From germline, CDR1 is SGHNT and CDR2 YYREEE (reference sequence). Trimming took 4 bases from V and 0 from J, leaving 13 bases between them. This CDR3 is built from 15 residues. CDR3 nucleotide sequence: TGTGCCAGCAGCGCAGGACAGTTAATGAACACTGAAGCTTTCTTT. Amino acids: CASSAGQLMNTEAFF.

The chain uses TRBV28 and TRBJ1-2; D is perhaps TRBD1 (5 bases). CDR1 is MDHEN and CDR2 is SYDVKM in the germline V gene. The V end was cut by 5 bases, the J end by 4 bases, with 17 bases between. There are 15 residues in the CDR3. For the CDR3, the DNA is TGTGCCAGCAGTACGGGATTGTGGGGGAGCTATGGCTACACCTTC. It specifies CASSTGLWGSYGYTF.

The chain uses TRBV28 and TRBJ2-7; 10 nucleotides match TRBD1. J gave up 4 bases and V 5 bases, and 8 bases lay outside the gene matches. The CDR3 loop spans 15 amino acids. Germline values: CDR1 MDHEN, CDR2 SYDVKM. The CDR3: CASSTLRTGGYEQYF. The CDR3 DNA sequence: TGTGCCAGCAGTACCCTCCGGACAGGGGGTTACGAGCAGTACTTC.

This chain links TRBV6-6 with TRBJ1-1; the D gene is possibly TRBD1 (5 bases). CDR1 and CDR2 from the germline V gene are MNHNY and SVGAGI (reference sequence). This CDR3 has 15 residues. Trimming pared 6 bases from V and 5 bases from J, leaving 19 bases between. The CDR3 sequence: CASRFPGPGGTEAFF. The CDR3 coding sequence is TGTGCCAGCAGATTCCCCGGACCGGGGGGGACTGAAGCTTTCTTT.

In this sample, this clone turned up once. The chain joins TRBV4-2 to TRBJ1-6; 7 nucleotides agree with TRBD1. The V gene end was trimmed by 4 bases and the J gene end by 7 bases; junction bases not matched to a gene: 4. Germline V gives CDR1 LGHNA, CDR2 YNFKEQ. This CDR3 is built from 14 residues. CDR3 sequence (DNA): TGTGCCAGCAGCCTACCGGGACAGAATTCACCCCTCCACTTT. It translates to CASSLPGQNSPLHF.

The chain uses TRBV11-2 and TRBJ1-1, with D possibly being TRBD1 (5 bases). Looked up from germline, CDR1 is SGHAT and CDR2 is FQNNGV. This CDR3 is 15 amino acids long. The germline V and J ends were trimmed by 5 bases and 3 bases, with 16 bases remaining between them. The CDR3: CASSPAGAGDTEAFF. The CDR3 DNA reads TGTGCCAGCAGCCCGGCGGGCGCGGGGGACACTGAAGCTTTCTTT. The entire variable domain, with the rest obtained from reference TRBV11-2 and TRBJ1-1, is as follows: EAGVAQSPRYKIIEKRQSVAFWCNPISGHATLYWYQQILGQGPKLLIQFQNNGVVDDSQLPKDRFSAERLKGVDSTLKIQPAKLEDSAVYLCASSPAGAGDTEAFFGQGTRLTVV.